This T cell receptor (beta chain) was found in a study of blood T cell repertoires in COVID-19. Study in general: Acute and convalescent COVID-19 specimens originated in the United States, Italy and Spain. PBMCs, B-cell-depleted T cells, or T cells were the source of the cDNA or gDNA that made up the material.

The CDR3 consists of 15 residues. In germline, CDR1 is SGHTS, CDR2 YDEGEE. V was clipped by 3 bases and J by 5 bases; unmatched bases: 8. Using immunoSEQ multiplex PCR, the repertoire was profiled, and TCRdb retains in-frame clones only, with some absent. The table has approximately 210,000 clones, about 88% seen once. V and J are TRBV5-8 and TRBJ1-2; 9 nucleotides agree with TRBD1. This sequence was found in a woman between 35 and 50 years old with acute or convalescent COVID-19. Sequencing used peripheral blood. The CDR3 DNA reads as TGTGCCAGCAGCTCGTTCGGACAGGGGAAATATGGCTACACCTTC. Protein product: CASSSFGQGKYGYTF.